A single sample gave rise to the 5 T cell receptor beta chains below, sequenced in a study of blood T cell repertoires in COVID-19 (dated by TCRdb to 2018 to 2020). Receptor amplification or capture employed the immunoSEQ multiplex PCR assay. TCRdb's version of the immuneACCESS table is confined to in-frame rearrangements and falls short of the full clone set. An unresolved V gene accounts for under half of the shortfall where checked; the remainder is of unknown origin. The sample table shows roughly 200,000 clones, and 88% are seen once. The ten largest clones add up to about 1.6% of the sample. The specimen sequenced was peripheral blood. These receptors were obtained from a man aged 18 to 30 with active or convalescent COVID-19.

About this clone itself: The junction departs from the called germline gene at one end, perhaps through a read error. The genes are TRBV11-2 and TRBJ1-6; 7 bases line up with TRBD1. Germline CDR1 reads SGHAT; CDR2 reads FQNNGV. CDR3 size: 14 residues. Here the CDR3 reads CASSPFLTGHPHHF. The CDR3 coding sequence is TGTGCCAGCAGCCCCTTTCTGACAGGGCACCCCCACCACTTT.

The chain combines TRBV19 with TRBJ1-5; D gene ambiguous. Germline lookup yields CDR1 LNHDA and CDR2 SQIVND (reference sequence). The V and J ends lost 3 bases and 1 base respectively, with 4 bases between them. The CDR3 is made up of 13 amino acids. CDR3 loop: CASSIPSNQPQHF. The CDR3 DNA reads TGTGCCAGTAGTATTCCGAGCAATCAGCCCCAGCATTTT.

The rearrangement uses TRBV1 and TRBJ1-2; the D call of TRBD1 is as the table states it, not checked on the DNA. TRBV1 is a pseudogene. This CDR3 is built from 15 residues. The CDR3 protein is CTSSEPTGEGEGYTF. CDR3 nucleotides: TGCACCAGCAGCGAGCCCACAGGGGAAGGGGAAGGCTACACCTTC.

V is TRBV28 and J is TRBJ2-1; D remains unclear. This CDR3 contains 15 residues. With 3 bases removed from V and 6 bases from J, the gap between germline ends came to 15 bases. From germline, CDR1 is MDHEN and CDR2 SYDVKM. The CDR3 here is CASSLQSGWVNEQFF. CDR3 sequence (DNA): TGTGCCAGCAGTTTGCAATCCGGGTGGGTCAATGAGCAGTTCTTC.

In DNA, the CDR3 is TGTGCCAGCAGTGAGGCCGGGGCCAACGTCCTGACTTTC. Its translation: CASSEAGANVLTF. The chain is built from TRBV6-1 and TRBJ2-6, with no clear D. Trimming took off 3 bases at V and 4 bases at J, with 4 bases between the two ends. Germline CDR1 is MNHNS and CDR2 is SASEGT. The CDR3 length is 13 residues.